This TCR beta chain was identified during a study of T cell responses to AZD1222 COVID-19 vaccine. Notes on the study in general: White British donors predominated, females outnumbered males, and clonal diversity was possibly underestimated. Without day 14 samples, only post-peak T cell repertoires were studied. Researchers report vaccine-associated CD4 TCRs spanning spike, with dominance at 160-218 and 743-854. Unmutated variant regions are reportedly the target of nearly half of TCRs that are spike-specific.

V lost 5 bases to trimming and J lost 1 base; unmatched junction nucleotides: 12. This CDR3 comprises 17 residues. CDR1 and CDR2 from the germline V gene are SGHAT and FQNNGV. On this clone: The antigen remains undetermined.

Some clones are missing from TCRdb's copy, which holds only in-frame ones; the method was immunoSEQ multiplex PCR. The sample has some 140,000 clones, approximately 92% seen once. This receptor was obtained from an adult who received the AZD1222 COVID-19 vaccine. This specimen consisted of peripheral blood, obtained 28 days after the second AZD1222 dose. The V call is TRBV11-2, the J call TRBJ2-7; TRBD2 matches 9 bases. As DNA, the CDR3 is TGTGCCAGCAGCCCGCTTCTACGAGCGGGGGGTTCCTACGAGCAGTACTTC. It encodes CASSPLLRAGGSYEQYF.